One sample yielded the 30 T cell receptor beta chains listed below, sequenced in a study of shared clonotypes between healthy human individuals. Sequencing used immunoSEQ multiplex PCR; TCRdb keeps in-frame clones, though not all of them. The data show about 580,000 clones, roughly 98% seen once. Positively selected for CCR7, the CD45RO-negative cells used as naive CD8 cells excluded terminally differentiated effector memory CD45RA+ cells. The sequenced material came from naive CD8+ T cells sorted from blood. The receptors originated from a man aged 25 to 40 in good health.

In this sample, this clone turned up once. V is TRBV25-1 and J is TRBJ2-3; 8 positions match TRBD1. The V and J ends lost 4 bases and 5 bases, in that order; junction bases with no gene match: 8. This CDR3 has 15 amino acids. Germline V gene sequence: CDR1 MGHDK, CDR2 SYGVNS. The CDR3 DNA reads as TGTGCCAGCAGTGCGGGCAGGGGGCGTTTAGATACGCAGTATTTT. This encodes CASSAGRGRLDTQYF.

The rearrangement uses TRBV5-6 and TRBJ2-1; TRBD2 is a possible D gene (5 bases). The V gene lost 6 bases and the J gene lost 0 bases, with 10 bases spanning the gap. This CDR3 is built from 14 residues. Germline loops: CDR1 SGHDT, CDR2 YYEEEE. The CDR3 reads CASMAGRSYNEQFF. The CDR3 coding sequence is TGTGCCAGCATGGCGGGCCGCTCCTACAATGAGCAGTTCTTC.

The chain carries TRBV10-2 and TRBJ2-1, with 7 bases lining up with TRBD2. CDR3 length equals 14 residues. Germline V lookup: CDR1 WSHSY, CDR2 SAAADI. Unmatched junction bases numbered 15, after V lost 10 bases and J lost 9 bases. CDR3 sequence: CATNGRAGVSEQFF. The CDR3 nucleotides read TGCGCCACCAATGGAAGGGCGGGAGTAAGTGAGCAGTTCTTC.

DNA of the CDR3: TGTGCCAGCAGCGGCCCTCGGATCTACGAGCAGTACTTC. This translates into CASSGPRIYEQYF. The chain recombines TRBV4-2 with TRBJ2-7; D ambiguous. The V and J ends lost 5 bases and 3 bases respectively, with 11 bases between them. Germline V CDR1 and CDR2: LGHNA, YNFKEQ. The CDR3 is made up of 13 amino acids.

This chain links TRBV5-1 with TRBJ2-2, with D perhaps matching TRBD2 (5 bases). The germline V gene encodes CDR1 SGHRS and CDR2 YFSETQ. The CDR3 length is 15 residues. Trimming shortened V by 4 bases and J by 1 base, and 11 bases separated the two germline ends. The CDR3 reads CASSPRGGNTGELFF. The CDR3 DNA is TGCGCCAGCAGCCCACGAGGAGGGAACACCGGGGAGCTGTTTTTT.

This clone was observed once. The chain carries TRBV11-1 and TRBJ2-7, with 7 bases identical to TRBD1. Germline CDR1 and CDR2: SGHAT and FQDESV (reference sequence). The CDR3 spans 15 residues. Trimming took 1 base from V and 3 from J; bases not matched to a gene: 6. CDR3 nucleotide sequence: TGTGCCAGCAGCTTAGAAGGGGACAGATTCTACGAGCAGTACTTC. Translated, it gives CASSLEGDRFYEQYF.

The V call is TRBV5-5, the J call TRBJ2-5; no definite D call. In germline, CDR1 is SGHKS, CDR2 YYEKEE (reference sequence). The CDR3 spans 12 residues. V lost 4 bases, J lost 2 bases, and 6 bases lay in between. In DNA form, the CDR3 reads TGTGCCAGCAGCCTACCGCAAGAGACCCAGTACTTC. Its protein is CASSLPQETQYF.

A note on this clone: The identical CDR3 is also encoded by other nucleotide sequences in the sample. The chain employs TRBV5-1 and TRBJ2-7; a possible D gene is TRBD1 (5 bases). The germline CDR1 and CDR2 sequences are SGHRS and YFSETQ. Trimming shortened V by 1 base and J by 4 bases, and 6 bases separated the two germline ends. The CDR3 length is 12 residues. CDR3 region: CASSLPGYEQYF. In DNA form, the CDR3 reads TGCGCCAGCAGCTTGCCAGGGTACGAGCAGTACTTC.

The V call is TRBV11-2, the J call TRBJ2-3, with D possibly being TRBD2 (5 bases). Germline CDR1 and CDR2: SGHAT and FQNNGV. The CDR3 covers 13 residues. Trimming shortened V by 5 bases and J by 11 bases, and 17 bases separated the two germline ends. CDR3 coding DNA: TGTGCCAGCAGCCCACTCCTCGGGGTTTGGCAGTATTTT. Amino acids: CASSPLLGVWQYF.

The chain links TRBV4-2 to TRBJ2-7, with 9 nucleotides matching TRBD2. CDR1 is LGHNA, CDR2 YNFKEQ, per germline. The CDR3 length is 16 residues. J gave up 5 bases and V 3 bases, and 11 bases lay outside the gene matches. The CDR3 bases are TGTGCCAGCAGCCACCCCAGCGGGAGGATCGTCAACGAGCAGTACTTC. Residues: CASSHPSGRIVNEQYF.

This clone was counted between two and nine times. This CDR3 is CASRLAESYEQYF. The DNA for the CDR3 is TGTGCCAGCCGACTAGCGGAGTCCTACGAGCAGTACTTC. This sequence joins TRBV27 and TRBJ2-7; 9 positions match TRBD2. Trimming cost V 8 bases and J 1 base; bases outside gene matches: 3. The CDR3 is 13 amino acids. Germline CDR1 MNHEY, CDR2 SMNVEV (reference sequence).

This chain connects TRBV27 to TRBJ2-7, with D perhaps TRBD1 (6 bases). Per the germline V gene, CDR1 is MNHEY and CDR2 is SMNVEV (reference sequence). V shed 6 bases and J shed 0 bases, with 12 bases lying between them. CDR3 length equals 14 residues. CDR3 in amino acids: CASSTDRYSYEQYF. The DNA of the CDR3 is TGTGCCAGCAGCACCGACAGGTACTCCTACGAGCAGTACTTC.

This rearrangement joins TRBV5-1 to TRBJ2-7; D call uncertain. The germline V gene has CDR1 SGHRS and CDR2 YFSETQ. The CDR3 contains 13 residues. Trimming pared 0 bases from V and 7 bases from J, leaving 11 bases between. The CDR3 sequence is CASSLAASGEQYF. The CDR3 nucleotides read TGCGCCAGCAGCTTGGCGGCCTCTGGTGAGCAGTACTTC. The full variable domain, in which reference TRBV5-1 and TRBJ2-7 provide the parts outside the CDR3, is KAGVTQTPRYLIKTRGQQVTLSCSPISGHRSVSWYQQTPGQGLQFLFEYFSETQRNKGNFPGRFSGRQFSNSRSEMNVSTLELGDSALYLCASSLAASGEQYFGPGTRLTVT.

The chain employs TRBV4-3 and TRBJ2-6; D is unclear. This CDR3 spans 18 amino acids. The germline gives CDR1 LGHNA, CDR2 YSLEER. Between the trimmed V and J ends, which lost 3 bases and 0 bases, there was a span of 15 bases. CDR3 region: CASSQESSPLSGANVLTF. Here the CDR3 DNA reads TGCGCCAGCAGCCAGGAGTCATCCCCCCTCTCTGGGGCCAACGTCCTGACTTTC.

The V and J genes are TRBV10-2 and TRBJ1-1, with D perhaps matching TRBD1 (6 bases). The CDR3 loop spans 13 amino acids. Germline CDR1 is WSHSY and CDR2 is SAAADI. V was cut by 6 bases and J by 4 bases, with 12 bases left in between. The CDR3 DNA reads as TGCGCCAGCAGCCCAGGGGTCGCCACTGAAGCTTTCTTT. This gives the protein CASSPGVATEAFF.

The CDR3 coding sequence is TGCGCCAGCAGCTTGGGGACGGACCCCCCCTACGAGCAGTACTTC. Residues: CASSLGTDPPYEQYF. This rearrangement joins TRBV5-1 to TRBJ2-7; no firm D call. Trimming took off 0 bases at V and 2 bases at J, with 12 bases between the two ends. The CDR3 runs to 15 residues. CDR1 is SGHRS and CDR2 is YFSETQ in the germline V gene.

V and J are TRBV6-5 and TRBJ1-2; tentatively, D is TRBD1 (5 bases). Germline V gene lookup returns CDR1 MNHEY and CDR2 SVGAGI. The CDR3 length is 13 residues. V was cut by 2 bases and J by 5 bases, with 9 bases left in between. In DNA, the CDR3 is TGTGCCAGCAGTTACGGTGCAGGGTATGGCTACACCTTC. Translation gives CASSYGAGYGYTF.

This chain joins TRBV27 and TRBJ1-2; no reliable D call. The CDR3 spans 13 residues. The V gene lost 2 bases and the J gene lost 4 bases, with 8 bases spanning the gap. Germline CDR1 is MNHEY and CDR2 is SMNVEV (reference sequence). This chain's CDR3 is CASSLRVGYGYTF. Here the CDR3 DNA reads TGTGCCAGCAGTTTAAGGGTTGGCTATGGCTACACCTTC.

V gene TRBV27 combines with J gene TRBJ2-7; D is possibly TRBD1 (6 bases). Germline values: CDR1 MNHEY, CDR2 SMNVEV (reference sequence). V lost 3 bases and J lost 7, with 19 bases in between. The CDR3 runs to 15 residues. The CDR3 loop reads CASSFTGTPRVEQYF. The CDR3 DNA follows: TGTGCCAGCAGTTTTACCGGGACACCGAGGGTAGAGCAGTACTTC.

This chain links TRBV18 with TRBJ2-3; D may be TRBD1 (6 bases). V shed 0 bases and J shed 2 bases, with 9 bases lying between them. The germline V gene has CDR1 KGHSH and CDR2 LQKENI. This CDR3 region has 15 residues. The CDR3 reads CASSPPGQLTDTQYF. The CDR3 coding sequence is TGTGCCAGCTCACCACCTGGACAGCTCACAGATACGCAGTATTTT.

The chain carries TRBV5-4 and TRBJ1-1; D call uncertain. The V end lost 4 bases, the J end lost 3 bases, and 13 bases lay between the germline ends. The germline V gene has CDR1 SGHNT and CDR2 YYREEE (reference sequence). This CDR3 comprises 14 residues. The CDR3 coding sequence is TGTGCCAGCAGCAATTTACGGGAAGACACTGAAGCTTTCTTT. The encoded protein is CASSNLREDTEAFF.

The chain carries TRBV7-9 and TRBJ2-5; 9 bases match TRBD1. Losses at the gene ends were 4 bases for V and 5 bases for J; bases not matched to a gene: 14. Germline CDR1 reads SEHNR; CDR2 reads FQNEAQ (reference sequence). The CDR3 is 17 residues long. The CDR3 loop reads CASSSLLEGQGEETQYF. The CDR3 nucleotides are TGTGCCAGCAGCTCCCTCTTAGAGGGACAGGGTGAGGAGACCCAGTACTTC.

With regard to this clone: The same CDR3 can be traced to other DNA sequences in this sample. The chain couples TRBV30 to TRBJ2-2; D not resolved. CDR1 and CDR2 from the germline V gene are GTSNPN and SVGIG (reference sequence). CDR3 length: 10 amino acids. Trimming removed 1 base from V and 8 bases from J, with 2 bases in between. The CDR3 DNA reads as TGTGCCTGGAGTGCTGGGGAGCTGTTTTTT. Residues: CAWSAGELFF.

The chain joins TRBV28 to TRBJ1-1; D gene uncertain. Per germline, CDR1 MDHEN and CDR2 SYDVKM. The germline V and J ends were trimmed by 4 bases and 7 bases, with 7 bases remaining between them. The CDR3 is made up of 11 amino acids. In nucleotides, the CDR3 is TGTGCCAGCAGTTCCTCGGTTGAAGCTTTCTTT. Translation gives CASSSSVEAFF.

The chain has TRBV13 and TRBJ2-7; 14 nucleotides agree with TRBD2. The V segment lost 4 bases and the J segment 7 bases; nucleotides outside the gene matches: 6. This CDR3 has 15 residues. CDR1 and CDR2 (germline): PRHDT, FYEKMQ (reference sequence). The CDR3 DNA reads TGTGCCAGCAGCTATCCGGGACTAGCGGGAGAGGAGCAGTACTTC. Its protein product is CASSYPGLAGEEQYF.

This chain links TRBV27 with TRBJ2-7; perhaps TRBD2 as D (5 bases). The CDR3 has 15 amino acids. CDR1 MNHEY and CDR2 SMNVEV come from the germline V gene (reference sequence). Deletions cut 0 bases from V and 3 bases from J, with 12 bases between. The CDR3 spells CASSLSSQGSYEQYF. The CDR3 nucleotides are TGTGCCAGCAGTTTATCGAGTCAAGGGAGCTACGAGCAGTACTTC.

The V call is TRBV4-2, the J call TRBJ2-7; D is uncertain. V gave up 0 bases and J gave up 1 base, with 7 bases separating them. The CDR3 length is 14 residues. Germline CDR1 LGHNA, CDR2 YNFKEQ. The CDR3 coding sequence is TGTGCCAGCAGCCAAGATCGGTCTTCCTACGAGCAGTACTTC. Translated, it gives CASSQDRSSYEQYF.

The chain recombines TRBV27 with TRBJ2-7; 8 bases agree with TRBD1. This CDR3 region has 14 residues. Germline V gene data show CDR1 as MNHEY and CDR2 as SMNVEV (reference sequence). V shed 5 bases, J shed 3 bases, and the junction held 6 bases outside the gene matches. CDR3 nucleotide sequence: TGTGCCAGCAGTCTGTGGACAGGGAGCTACGAGCAGTACTTC. This translates into CASSLWTGSYEQYF.

The chain links TRBV29-1 to TRBJ1-1; TRBD1 matches 8 bases. V was clipped by 4 bases and J by 8 bases; unmatched bases: 3. This CDR3 has 11 amino acids. In germline, CDR1 is SQVTM, CDR2 ANQGSEA. The CDR3 region has the DNA TGCAGCGTTGGAGGGACAGGCGAAGCTTTCTTT. As protein: CSVGGTGEAFF.

The chain couples TRBV13 to TRBJ2-1; unclear D gene. With 5 bases removed from V and 0 bases from J, the gap between germline ends came to 17 bases. Germline V gene lookup returns CDR1 PRHDT and CDR2 FYEKMQ (reference sequence). There are 17 residues in the CDR3. CDR3 DNA: TGTGCCAGCAGCATAAAGTATGGTGGGCCCTCCTACAATGAGCAGTTCTTC. This codes for CASSIKYGGPSYNEQFF.